These 21 T cell receptor beta chains originate from one sample sequenced in a study of blood T cell repertoires in COVID-19. Clones were read by immunoSEQ multiplex PCR, and TCRdb kept only the in-frame ones, dropping some. This table has 200,000 or so clones, approximately 90% appearing once. Material for sequencing was peripheral blood. These receptors were collected from a man younger than 45 with COVID-19, enrolled during active disease.

V usage is TRBV4-1 and J usage is TRBJ2-7; possible D gene TRBD2, 5 bases. Germline V gene data show CDR1 as MGHRA and CDR2 as YSYEKL. The CDR3 extends over 18 amino acids. With 2 bases removed from V and 4 bases from J, the gap between germline ends came to 24 bases. CDR3 in amino acids: CASSQKAPAVARNYEQYF. The CDR3 DNA reads as TGCGCCAGCAGCCAAAAAGCCCCGGCGGTAGCGAGAAATTACGAGCAGTACTTC.

The rearrangement joins TRBV7-9 to TRBJ2-1, with 10 bases lining up with TRBD2. V trimming: 3 bases; J trimming: 6 bases; junction bases outside the gene matches: 8. The germline V gene has CDR1 SEHNR and CDR2 FQNEAQ (reference sequence). The CDR3 spans 16 residues. The CDR3 loop reads CASSLIPSGGRNEQFF. CDR3 nucleotides: TGTGCCAGCAGCTTGATACCTAGCGGGGGTCGCAATGAGCAGTTCTTC.

The chain employs TRBV4-1 and TRBJ2-1, with a tentative D call TRBD2 (6 bases). V shed 5 bases and J shed 7 bases, with 18 bases lying between them. The CDR3 length is 15 residues. Germline V gene data show CDR1 as MGHRA and CDR2 as YSYEKL. CDR3 sequence (DNA): TGCGCCAGCAGCTACATAGCGGTTGCGGAGAATGAGCAGTTCTTC. This encodes CASSYIAVAENEQFF.

The chain joins TRBV28 to TRBJ1-4; a possible D gene is TRBD1 (6 bases). Germline assignment: CDR1 MDHEN and CDR2 SYDVKM. The CDR3 extends over 14 amino acids. Trimming removed 3 bases at V and 5 bases at J, with 10 bases between. DNA for the CDR3: TGTGCCAGCAGTTTGACAGGCGGGAATGAAAAACTGTTTTTT. This gives the protein CASSLTGGNEKLFF.

J is TRBJ1-1 and V is TRBV29-1; D gene ambiguous. Germline CDR1 is SQVTM and CDR2 is ANQGSEA. The length of the CDR3 is 14 residues. V shed 1 base and J shed 0 bases, with 9 bases lying between them. CDR3 loop: CSVEAPKMNTEAFF. The DNA of the CDR3 is TGCAGCGTTGAAGCCCCCAAAATGAACACTGAAGCTTTCTTT.

The CDR3 loop is CSVEDNGYTF. CDR3 DNA sequence: TGCAGCGTTGAAGATAATGGCTACACCTTC. J is TRBJ1-2 and V is TRBV29-1; no firm D call. Germline V gene sequence: CDR1 SQVTM, CDR2 ANQGSEA. Trimming pared 0 bases from V and 6 bases from J, leaving 2 bases between. The CDR3 spans 10 residues.

The genes are TRBV7-9 and TRBJ1-4, with D tentatively TRBD1 (6 bases). With 0 bases removed from V and 2 bases from J, the gap between germline ends came to 10 bases. The CDR3 is 16 amino acids. The germline V gene encodes CDR1 SEHNR and CDR2 FQNEAQ (reference sequence). The CDR3 here is CASSLAGTGTNEKLFF. The CDR3 nucleotides read TGTGCCAGCAGCTTAGCGGGTACAGGGACTAATGAAAAACTGTTTTTT.

The chain joins TRBV5-6 to TRBJ1-2, with TRBD1 identical over 7 bases. The CDR3 runs to 14 residues. V was pared by 3 bases and J by 4 bases, with 6 bases of the junction left unmatched. The germline gives CDR1 SGHDT, CDR2 YYEEEE. The CDR3 sequence: CASSYQDRIYGYTF. CDR3 sequence (DNA): TGTGCCAGCAGCTACCAGGACAGGATCTATGGCTACACCTTC.

V is TRBV4-3 and J is TRBJ2-2; D unclear. The ends were cut back, 4 bases at V and 6 bases at J, with 15 bases in the middle. The CDR3 has 15 amino acids. The germline V gene has CDR1 LGHNA and CDR2 YSLEER. The CDR3 DNA reads TGCGCCAGCAGCCCATCCAATAGAGCCTCCGGGGAGCTGTTTTTT. The encoded protein is CASSPSNRASGELFF.

The chain couples TRBV27 to TRBJ1-2, with TRBD1 as a possible D gene (5 bases). Germline CDR1 MNHEY, CDR2 SMNVEV (reference sequence). Deletions cut 2 bases from V and 3 bases from J, with 10 bases between. The CDR3 extends over 14 amino acids. The CDR3 spells CASSLEARDYGYTF. Here the CDR3 DNA reads TGTGCCAGCAGTTTAGAGGCCAGGGACTATGGCTACACCTTC.

The chain uses TRBV7-3 and TRBJ2-1; 16 bases fit TRBD2. J was trimmed by 9 bases and V by 2 bases; bases with no gene match: 1. The CDR3 is 15 amino acids. The germline V gene has CDR1 SGHTA and CDR2 FQGTGA. The CDR3 DNA follows: TGTGCCAGCAGCTTAGGGACTAGCGGGAGGGGTGAGCAGTTCTTC. It codes for CASSLGTSGRGEQFF.

This clone was picked up a small number of times. The CDR3, as DNA: TGTGCCAGCAGCTTAAGGAAACAGGGGCCAACTAATGAAAAACTGTTTTTT. As protein: CASSLRKQGPTNEKLFF. V and J are TRBV7-9 and TRBJ1-4; TRBD1 aligns across 7 bases. The CDR3 length is 17 residues. With V trimmed by 2 bases and J by 0 bases, 6 bases remained unmatched. Germline CDR1 is SEHNR and CDR2 is FQNEAQ (reference sequence).

This chain connects TRBV2 to TRBJ1-1, with 11 bases matching TRBD1. The CDR3 is made up of 14 amino acids. Germline V lookup: CDR1 SNHLY, CDR2 FYNNEI. The V gene end was trimmed by 6 bases and the J gene end by 5 bases; junction bases not matched to a gene: 5. CDR3 bases: TGTGCCAGCAGGTGGGACAGGGGGGTGACTGAAGCTTTCTTT. Amino acids: CASRWDRGVTEAFF.

The rearrangement joins TRBV12-3 or TRBV12-4 to TRBJ1-2; D unclear. Trimming shortened V by 7 bases and J by 2 bases, and 11 bases separated the two germline ends. This CDR3 is built from 13 residues. The DNA for the CDR3 is TGTGCCAGCACCATCACGGAGAACTATGGCTACACCTTC. It specifies CASTITENYGYTF.

V gene TRBV28 combines with J gene TRBJ2-7; 7 bases fit TRBD1. Germline V gives CDR1 MDHEN, CDR2 SYDVKM. The CDR3 spans 13 residues. V lost 4 bases and J lost 3; bases outside the gene matches: 3. CDR3 DNA sequence: TGTGCCAGCAGTTACGGACAGGTCTACGAGCAGTACTTC. Translating gives CASSYGQVYEQYF. The full variable domain, its missing parts supplied by reference TRBV28 and TRBJ2-7, is DVKVTQSSRYLVKRTGEKVFLECVQDMDHENMFWYRQDPGLGLRLIYFSYDVKMKEKGDIPEGYSVSREKKERFSLILESASTNQTSMYLCASSYGQVYEQYFGPGTRLTVT.

This chain links TRBV12-3 or TRBV12-4 with TRBJ2-7, with D perhaps TRBD2 (6 bases). CDR3 size: 13 residues. V was trimmed by 7 bases and J by 1 base, leaving 11 bases between them. The CDR3 loop reads CASTAGRSYEQYF. For the CDR3, the DNA is TGTGCCAGCACGGCAGGGAGGTCCTACGAGCAGTACTTC.

The chain is built from TRBV28 and TRBJ2-6, with 7 bases lining up with TRBD1. The germline gives CDR1 MDHEN, CDR2 SYDVKM. With 10 bases clipped from V and 0 bases from J, the junction kept 9 bases outside the gene matches. The CDR3 runs 16 residues. CDR3 protein: CAIRPGQFSGANVLTF. In nucleotides, the CDR3 is TGTGCCATCAGACCGGGACAGTTCTCTGGGGCCAACGTCCTGACTTTC.

This clone was seen more than once but under ten times. This chain uses TRBV27 with TRBJ2-3, with 10 bases aligning to TRBD2. Germline V gene lookup returns CDR1 MNHEY and CDR2 SMNVEV (reference sequence). CDR3 length: 16 amino acids. The trim removed 8 bases at V and 1 base at J, leaving 9 bases unmatched. The CDR3 protein is CASHSHGLAGTDTQYF. Written as DNA, the CDR3 is TGTGCCAGCCATTCCCATGGACTAGCGGGCACAGATACGCAGTATTTT.

This sequence joins TRBV18 and TRBJ1-6, with D uncertain. Germline loops: CDR1 KGHSH, CDR2 LQKENI. The V end lost 3 bases, the J end lost 9 bases, and 9 bases lay between the germline ends. The CDR3 runs to 13 residues. CDR3 sequence reads: CASSPGGASPLHF. The CDR3 DNA is TGTGCCAGCTCACCCGGAGGCGCTTCACCCCTCCACTTT.

V gene TRBV14 combines with J gene TRBJ1-1; possible D gene TRBD1, 5 bases. Germline V gives CDR1 SGHDN, CDR2 FVKESK. Deletions cut 1 base from V and 1 base from J, with 10 bases between. The CDR3 runs 15 residues. The CDR3 DNA reads as TGTGCCAGCAGCCAAGGAGCGGGGGGGAACACTGAAGCTTTCTTT. Translated, it gives CASSQGAGGNTEAFF.

The chain links TRBV9 to TRBJ2-2; a weak D match, TRBD2 (5 bases). The CDR3 has 14 amino acids. The germline gives CDR1 SGDLS, CDR2 YYNGEE. V shed 3 bases and J shed 7 bases, with 13 bases lying between them. Written as DNA, the CDR3 is TGTGCCAGCAGCGGGGCAATCGGGAACGGGGAGCTGTTTTTT. It encodes CASSGAIGNGELFF.